The T cell receptor beta chain described here comes from a study of PD-L1 blockade in urothelial cancer. Stated time point: pretreatment peripheral blood. This clone was detected a few times. The method was immunoSEQ multiplex PCR; TCRdb's version includes in-frame clones alone and lacks a portion of them. The repertoire holds around 130,000 clones, roughly 84% seen once, with 2.5% to 3.5% in the top ten. The germline gives CDR1 SGHNT, CDR2 YENEEA. There are 14 residues in the CDR3. Trimming stripped 4 bases from V and 0 bases from J, with 7 bases between. The sequence was collected from a man aged 45 to 65 with urothelial cancer. The chain carries TRBV11-3 and TRBJ2-1; D is undetermined. Material: PBMCs, obtained around atezolizumab (anti-PD-L1) treatment. CDR3 sequence: CASSYGGSYNEQFF. The CDR3 DNA is TGTGCCAGCAGCTACGGTGGCTCCTACAATGAGCAGTTCTTC. Full variable domain (remainder filled in from reference TRBV11-3 and TRBJ2-1): EAGVVQSPRYKIIEKKQPVAFWCNPISGHNTLYWYLQNLGQGPELLIRYENEEAVDDSQLPKDRFSAERLKGVDSTLKIQPAELGDSAVYLCASSYGGSYNEQFFGPGTRLTVL.